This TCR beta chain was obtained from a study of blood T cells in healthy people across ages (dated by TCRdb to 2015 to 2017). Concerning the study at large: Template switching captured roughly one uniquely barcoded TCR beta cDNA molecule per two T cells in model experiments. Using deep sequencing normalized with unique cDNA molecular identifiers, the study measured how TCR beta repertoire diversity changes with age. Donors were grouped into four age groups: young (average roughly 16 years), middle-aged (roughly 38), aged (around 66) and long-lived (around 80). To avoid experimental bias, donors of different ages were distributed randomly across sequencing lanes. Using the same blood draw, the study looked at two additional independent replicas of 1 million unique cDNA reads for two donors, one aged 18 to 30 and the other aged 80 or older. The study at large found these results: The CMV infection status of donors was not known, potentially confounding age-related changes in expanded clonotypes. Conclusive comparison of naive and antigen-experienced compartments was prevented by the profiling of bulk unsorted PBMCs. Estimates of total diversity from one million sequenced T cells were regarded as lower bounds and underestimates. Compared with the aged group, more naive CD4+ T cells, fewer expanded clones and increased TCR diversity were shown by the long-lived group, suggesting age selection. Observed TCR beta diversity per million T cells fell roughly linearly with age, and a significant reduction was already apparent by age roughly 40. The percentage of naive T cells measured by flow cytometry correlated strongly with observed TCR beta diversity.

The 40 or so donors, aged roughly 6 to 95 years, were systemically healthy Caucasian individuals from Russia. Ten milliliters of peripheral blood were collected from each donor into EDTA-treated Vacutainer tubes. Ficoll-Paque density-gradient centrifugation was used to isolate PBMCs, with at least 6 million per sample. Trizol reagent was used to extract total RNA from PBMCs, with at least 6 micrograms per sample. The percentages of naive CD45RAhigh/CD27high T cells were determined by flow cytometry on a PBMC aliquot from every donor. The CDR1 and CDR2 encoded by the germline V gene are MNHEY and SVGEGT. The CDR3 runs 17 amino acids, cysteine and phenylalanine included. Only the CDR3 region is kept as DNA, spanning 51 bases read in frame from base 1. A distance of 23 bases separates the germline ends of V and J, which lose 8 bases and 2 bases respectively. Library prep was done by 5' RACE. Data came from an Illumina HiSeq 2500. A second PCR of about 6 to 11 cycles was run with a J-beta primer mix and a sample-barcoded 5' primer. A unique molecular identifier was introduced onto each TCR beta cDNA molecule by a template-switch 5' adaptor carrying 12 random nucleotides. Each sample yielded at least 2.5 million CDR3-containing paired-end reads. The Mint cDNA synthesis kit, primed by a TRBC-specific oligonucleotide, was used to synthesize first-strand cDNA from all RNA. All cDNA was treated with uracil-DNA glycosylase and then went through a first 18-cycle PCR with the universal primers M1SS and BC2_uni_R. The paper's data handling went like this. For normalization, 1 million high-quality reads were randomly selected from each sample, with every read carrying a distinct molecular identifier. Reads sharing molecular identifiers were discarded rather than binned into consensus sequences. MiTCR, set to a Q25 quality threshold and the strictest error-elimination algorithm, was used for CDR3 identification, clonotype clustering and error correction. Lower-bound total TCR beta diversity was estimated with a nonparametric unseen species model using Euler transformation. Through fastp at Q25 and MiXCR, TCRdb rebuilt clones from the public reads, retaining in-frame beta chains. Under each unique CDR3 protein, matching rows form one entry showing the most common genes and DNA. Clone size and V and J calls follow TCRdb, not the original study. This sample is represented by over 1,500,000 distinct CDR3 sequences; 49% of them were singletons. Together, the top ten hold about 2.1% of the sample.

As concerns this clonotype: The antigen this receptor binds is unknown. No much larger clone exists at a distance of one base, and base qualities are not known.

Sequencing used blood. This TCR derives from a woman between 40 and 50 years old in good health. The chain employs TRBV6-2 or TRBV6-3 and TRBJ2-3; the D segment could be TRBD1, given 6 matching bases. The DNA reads TGTGCCAGCTGCGAAACGGGCGACCGGGACAACACAGATACGCAGTATTTT. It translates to CASCETGDRDNTDTQYF.